A single TCR beta chain is shown here with its context. The antigen remains undetermined. This record belongs to a study of cytomegalovirus exposure and HLA in healthy donors. General study results and limits: According to the study, roughly 160 TCR beta chains were cytomegalovirus-associated. Because they were indistinguishable, some V segments, including TRBV6-2 and TRBV6-3, were excluded. Most of the TCR beta V segments (in an earlier analysis) were productive either about 87% or about 30% of the time. In vitro, three CMV-associated chains proved specific for CMV antigens.

60 Vbeta and 13 Jbeta primers were used in PCR. Sequencing used immunoSEQ multiplex PCR; TCRdb keeps in-frame clones, though not all of them. The sample lists some 190,000 clones, over 60% occurring once. The V gene lost 4 bases and the J gene lost 9 bases, with 17 bases spanning the gap. CDR1 and CDR2 from the germline V gene are SGHKS and YYEKEE (reference sequence). The length of the CDR3 is 14 residues. V and J are TRBV5-5 and TRBJ1-5, with D tentatively TRBD1 (5 bases). The source material was PBMCs. This clonotype originated in a woman in her thirties or forties in good health and CMV-seronegative. The CDR3 reads CASSPGGSRWPQHF. In DNA, the CDR3 is TGTGCCAGCAGCCCCGGGGGTTCTCGATGGCCCCAGCATTTT.